This T cell receptor beta chain was profiled in a study of T cell changes during pregnancy in multiple sclerosis. Sequenced by immunoSEQ multiplex PCR; TCRdb stores in-frame clones only, minus some. The sample shows under 50,000 clones, 95% of them seen only once. V shed 5 bases, J shed 4 bases, and the junction held 8 bases outside the gene matches. CDR3 size: 15 residues. Germline CDR1 and CDR2: MNHEY and SMNVEV (reference sequence). This rearrangement joins TRBV27 to TRBJ1-1; 9 bases align to TRBD1. This TCR came from a female donor with multiple sclerosis, enrolled in a pregnancy study. The sample here was CD8+ T cells from peripheral blood mononuclear cells, taken in the first trimester of pregnancy. Here the CDR3 DNA reads TGTGCCAGCAGTCCGGGGACAGGGCGGTTCACTGAAGCTTTCTTT. Protein product: CASSPGTGRFTEAFF.